This T cell receptor (beta chain) was observed in a study of Tregs in tolerant kidney transplant recipients. Trimming removed 0 bases at V and 4 bases at J, with 16 bases between. The CDR3 length is 17 residues. Germline CDR1 SGHTA, CDR2 FQGNSA. General study points: No direct test of biological reproducibility was done here. Findings come from small patient numbers and require larger validation.

To note about this clone: Its antigen is unidentified.

Sequenced by immunoSEQ multiplex PCR; TCRdb stores in-frame clones only, minus some. Of roughly 46,000 clones detected, about 90% appear once; the ten largest clones hold 0.6% to 0.7%. Unstimulated regulatory T cells (CD4+CD25+CD127-), CD4+CD25- non-regulatory cells, CD4 and CD8 cells were FACS-sorted from thawed PBMCs. This receptor was taken from a human donor in good health. The sample was Tregs from blood. V and J are TRBV7-2 and TRBJ2-1; D is perhaps TRBD2 (5 bases). The CDR3 region is CASSLAAAGTLYNEQFF. The CDR3 DNA follows: TGTGCCAGCAGCTTAGCGGCGGCGGGCACCCTGTACAATGAGCAGTTCTTC.